What follows is one TCR beta chain and its context. Its antigen target is currently unknown. Base qualities are not provided; no much larger clone lies one nucleotide away. This sample stems from a study of cytomegalovirus exposure and HLA in healthy donors (dated by TCRdb to 2016 to 2017). Regarding the research as a whole: In an earlier analysis of approximately 500 of the donors, 250 to 350 Gb of sequence data and about 110 million unique TCR beta sequences from roughly 200 million T cells were reported. An early release that covered around 590 HLA-typed donors contained approximately 300 gigabases of sequencing data and roughly 84 million unique TCR sequences. Of the roughly 390 genotyped donors, roughly 80% fell in the genetic ancestry cluster associated with self-reported Caucasian donors. The aim of the study was to test whether cataloging public T cell receptors could identify signatures of past pathogen exposure. The T cell repertoires of 666 subjects were profiled by immunosequencing and related to cytomegalovirus serostatus. Along with the approximately 600-subject first cohort, a separate validation cohort of over a hundred different subjects was used. To predict cytomegalovirus infection status, the study combined high-throughput TCR immunosequencing, statistical association of individual TCRs with disease status, and machine learning. A later analysis re-analyzed previously published TCR beta repertoires from 666 donors and added high-resolution HLA genotyping to study TCR occurrence patterns. The later analysis used no new phenotypic data to find candidate immune exposures, relying instead on TCR beta sequences and their occurrence across donors. An earlier analysis of a few hundred of the donors applied high-throughput TCR beta sequencing to assess whether each TCR beta V gene segment acted as functional or pseudogenic. Donor age, sex, ethnicity and CMV serostatus were compiled together with the repertoire data. A later genetic analysis used genome-wide SNP genotypes for 398 of the 666 donors, treating that subset as a discovery cohort. All discovery cohort repertoires had been generated using a single sequencing platform. Class I and class II HLA loci were covered by the typing at four-digit resolution. The number of donors typed differed by locus, with about 629-630 for A, B, C, DRB1 and DQB1, more than 500 for DQA1, under 610 for DPA1, and around 450 for DPB1. Four or five DR-DQ haplotypes were treated as single units for association and clustering because of strong linkage in the cohort. Among about 370 genotyped donors of the cohort, an average of approximately 240,000 unique TCR beta nucleotide sequences was sequenced per donor, of which roughly 17% were non-productive. What the work shows at the level of the full study, not this receptor alone: According to a later analysis, parvovirus B19, influenza, CMV and Epstein-Barr virus appeared linked to several top co-occurrence clusters. Only TCR beta chains were sequenced in this cohort, and the absence of alpha or paired-chain data limited detectable features. At a false discovery rate of 0.05, a later analysis linked fewer than 20,000 TCR beta sequences to specific HLA alleles. Assigning TCR associations to individual alleles was difficult when HLA alleles, especially DR and DQ, strongly co-occurred. An earlier analysis of several hundred of the donors showed that most TCR beta V segments appeared in productive rearrangements either about 87% or about 30% of the time, which broadly matched IMGT annotations. A total of roughly 160 TCR beta chains were listed by the study as associated with cytomegalovirus. In a later analysis, HLA-associated TCR beta chains were found to be more clonally expanded and to have lower generation probabilities than equally common non-associated chains. Some 15 rarely observed V segments, including chromosome 9 orphons, were excluded from the earlier analysis of some 590 of the donors because counts were too low. Correlated functional status among segregating V segments might reflect linkage disequilibrium, but an unknown experimental factor could not be ruled out. The classifier was reported to diagnose cytomegalovirus status with high specificity and sensitivity in both the original cohort and the validation cohort. An association between a missense DCLRE1C variant and V-gene and J-gene trimming of TCR beta chains was found in a later genetic analysis and replicated in an independent cohort. According to the authors, the approach could potentially be generalized to other disease states and immunological phenotypes. Because HLA typing was unavailable for some donors at each locus, only the typed subset was used in association tests. A later genetic analysis reported fewer N-insertions in productive TCRs among donors in an Asian-associated ancestry cluster than the roughly 650-donor mean. Three of the identified cytomegalovirus-associated TCR beta chains were confirmed in vitro to be specific for cytomegalovirus antigens. Roughly uniform sequencing depth across donors was assumed in presence/absence analyses, although this assumption may not hold. A further reported finding was that TCR beta sequences accurately predicted the HLA-A and HLA-B alleles for most subjects in the first cohort. In a later analysis, TCR association rates were found to vary across HLA loci, with the most associated TCRs seen for DRB1 alleles and the fewest for HLA-C alleles. A later analysis found that most CMV-associated TCR beta chains appeared HLA-restricted, with HLA associations seemingly driven largely by CMV exposure. Most TCR sequences were seen in very few donors, while some public TCRs were found in many individuals. A group of highly shared sequence variants was considered likely to be a technical artifact of the sequencing pipeline. Because the 87-base-pair reads could not distinguish some IMGT-functional V segments, including TRBV6-2 and TRBV6-3, those segments were excluded. The only immune exposure information available for the cohort was CMV serostatus.

Library prep was done by the immunoSEQ multiplex PCR assay. For the multiplex PCR, a mixture combining 60 forward primers for TCR Vbeta segments and 13 reverse primers for TCR Jbeta segments was used. Amplification of the CDR3 region of rearranged TCR beta genes was performed with a multiplex PCR assay on genomic DNA. Amplified TCR beta libraries were sequenced as 87-base-pair reads on the Illumina HiSeq System. The paper's data handling went like this. A later analysis counted about 76 million unique TCR beta chains across the 700 or so repertoires, and some 11 million of these chains were shared by at least two donors. A nearest-neighbor algorithm error-corrected the raw reads and collapsed the reads into unique sequences, merging closely related sequences to remove PCR and sequencing errors. V, D and J gene segments were assigned by aligning CDR3 sequences to IMGT reference sequences. For a sequence to be retained, a match of at least six nucleotides to both a V gene segment and a J gene segment was required. A rearrangement counted as productive if the CDR3 had no stop codons and remained in frame with V and J, and every other rearrangement counted as non-productive. CDR3 was defined according to IMGT convention as the region running from the second conserved V-encoded cysteine to the conserved J-encoded phenylalanine. The earlier analysis of about 500 of the donors excluded sequences that lacked an unambiguous match to a single V gene segment. In an earlier analysis of approximately 610 of the donors, V segments were called functional above 56.7% productive rearrangements and were called segregating when the between-donor standard deviation exceeded 5%. A statistical classification framework was developed to diagnose cytomegalovirus status using the catalog of TCR beta chain sequences. In a later analysis, V and J genes were assigned by comparing TCR nucleotide sequences against IMGT/GENE-DB human TR gene sequences. The TCRdist pipeline was used in a later analysis to assign CDR3 sequences and most-parsimonious VDJ recombination scenarios. A later analysis defined each TCR beta chain by its CDR3 amino acid sequence plus V-gene family, and excluded reads lacking a unique V-gene family. As a way to deal with suspected cross-contamination and a sequencing artifact, a later analysis dropped approximately 590 nucleotide sequences that were highly shared and had low generation probability. In a later analysis, a clonal expansion index for each public chain was calculated from normalized within-repertoire ranks of inferred template counts. In a later analysis, generation probabilities were computed using a VDJ recombination model fitted to out-of-frame rearrangements, and the results were checked against IGoR. In a later analysis, hypergeometric tests were used to score TCR-TCR, TCR-HLA and TCR-CMV co-occurrence, with a repertoire-size bias correction applied to TCR pairs. To estimate false discovery rates, a later analysis permuted the HLA or CMV assignments 20 times. A later analysis grouped co-occurring TCRs with DBSCAN, adding TCRdist sequence similarity when clustering within HLA-allele-positive subsets. Repertoires with fewer than 30,000 or more than 120,000 public chains, plus five repertoires with anomalous nucleotide sharing, were excluded from co-occurrence clustering. Entries here come from immuneACCESS through TCRdb and include only in-frame sequences with V and J called. Some clones fail to appear in such tables; in the studies checked, an unresolved V gene covers under half of the shortfall, and the cause of the remainder is unknown. D and trimming come from the DNA, and the V and J calls and clone size come from that table. This sample comprises more than 150,000 clones, around 84% of them detected only once. Clones ranked in the top ten supply approximately 2.9% of the sample.

For CDR1 and CDR2, the germline V gene lists SGHRS and YFSETQ. After removal of 4 bases from V and 6 bases from J, the junction retains 7 bases not matched to a gene. The CDR3 holds 16 amino acids from the cysteine to the phenylalanine. Of all the DNA, just the CDR3 is kept, 48 bases in frame from base 1. The cohort comprised under 700 healthy bone marrow donors. All cohort members were sampled while nominally healthy, although unrecorded immune exposures were likely present. The donor was CMV seropositive and was included in the group of 250 to 300 seropositive cohort members. A peripheral blood sample was collected from each donor, and TCR beta sequencing was performed on peripheral blood mononuclear cells. Genomic DNA extraction from the blood cell samples was performed with the Qiagen DNeasy Blood Extraction Kit.

Sequencing used PBMCs. The origin of this receptor is a woman aged 45-65 years in good health and CMV-seropositive. Recombination linked TRBV5-1 to TRBJ2-4, and TRBD2 matches 13 of the central bases. This receptor has the CDR3 CASSPMTSGGLNIQYF. The DNA is TGCGCCAGCAGCCCGATGACTAGCGGGGGGTTAAACATTCAGTACTTC.